This T cell receptor beta chain comes out of a study of T-cell reconstitution after alpha-beta-depleted transplantation in children. This CDR3 is built from 13 residues. Germline CDR1 MNHEY, CDR2 SMNVEV (reference sequence). V lost 7 bases, J lost 0 bases, and 6 bases lay in between. During its preparation, the TCRbeta library received unique molecular identifiers. TCRdb independently ran MiXCR on the PCR reads; one entry per CDR3 protein. The table records 600,000 or so distinct CDR3 sequences, 23% of them present only once. The chain recombines TRBV27 with TRBJ2-2; D remains unclear. This receptor was obtained from a boy less than two years old who had a stem cell transplant for acute myeloid leukemia, so the T cells may come from the graft donor. The sequencing here drew on PBMCs, mostly from graft donor cells, taken 360 days after TCRalphabeta/CD19-depleted stem cell transplant. The CDR3: CASIRPNTGELFF. As DNA, the CDR3 is TGTGCCAGCATCCGGCCGAACACCGGGGAGCTGTTTTTT.